One sample yielded the 23 T cell receptor beta chains listed below, sequenced in a study of CD8 T cells in Susac syndrome. Random hexamers served to reverse transcribe roughly 0.45 to 1 ug RNA. TCRdb reanalysed the immunoSEQ multiplex PCR reads using MiXCR and keeps one entry per CDR3 protein. Of 180,000 or so distinct CDR3 sequences listed, about 95% are singletons. Input material: CD4+ T cells from PBMCs. These receptors were obtained from a human donor in good health.

The chain has TRBV3-1 and TRBJ2-1; D unclear. The V gene's germline CDR1 is LGHDT and CDR2 YNNKEL (reference sequence). The V and J ends lost 0 bases and 8 bases respectively, with 5 bases between them. The CDR3 loop spans 12 amino acids. The CDR3 region is CASSQDCYEQFF. DNA for the CDR3: TGTGCCAGCAGCCAAGATTGTTATGAGCAGTTCTTC.

The chain employs TRBV6-1 and TRBJ2-3; the D is unclear. This CDR3 comprises 12 residues. V lost 6 bases, J lost 3 bases, and 7 bases lay in between. Germline values: CDR1 MNHNS, CDR2 SASEGT. Here the CDR3 DNA reads TGTGCCAGCAGGGTCTATACAGATACGCAGTATTTT. Protein product: CASRVYTDTQYF.

This chain uses TRBV7-3 with TRBJ2-3, with 9 bases identical to TRBD2. CDR1 and CDR2 from the germline V gene are SGHTA and FQGTGA. V was clipped by 0 bases and J by 1 base; unmatched bases: 11. The CDR3 loop spans 19 amino acids. CDR3 bases: TGTGCCAGCAGCTTAACTTTTCTAGCGGGGAGCGAGCGCACAGATACGCAGTATTTT. Its protein is CASSLTFLAGSERTDTQYF.

This rearrangement joins TRBV7-8 to TRBJ1-6, with no clear D. V lost 1 base and J 3 bases, leaving 7 bases between the germline ends. The CDR3 consists of 15 residues. CDR1 is SGHVS, CDR2 FQNEAQ, per germline. As DNA, the CDR3 is TGTGCCAGCAGCTTAGTCCGACACTATAATTCACCCCTCCACTTT. As protein: CASSLVRHYNSPLHF.

The chain uses TRBV4-1 and TRBJ2-7, with D possibly matching TRBD1 (5 bases). The CDR3 is 15 amino acids. V lost 0 bases and J lost 3, with 12 bases in between. Looked up from germline, CDR1 is MGHRA and CDR2 is YSYEKL. CDR3 DNA: TGCGCCAGCAGCCAAGAAGGGCGACAGATCTACGAGCAGTACTTC. This sequence encodes CASSQEGRQIYEQYF.

The chain links TRBV9 to TRBJ1-2; the match to TRBD1 covers 10 bases. The trim removed 3 bases at V and 8 bases at J, leaving 7 bases unmatched. The CDR3 extends over 14 amino acids. Germline V gives CDR1 SGDLS, CDR2 YYNGEE. CDR3 nucleotide sequence: TGTGCCAGCAGCGATCCAGGACAGGGGGAAGGCTACACCTTC. Protein: CASSDPGQGEGYTF.

The chain carries TRBV4-2 and TRBJ1-6; D may be TRBD1 (5 bases). Trimming shortened V by 0 bases and J by 9 bases, and 9 bases separated the two germline ends. The CDR3 runs to 14 residues. Germline V gene lookup returns CDR1 LGHNA and CDR2 YNFKEQ. CDR3 sequence (DNA): TGTGCCAGCAGCCAAGACCAGGGAGGTTCACCCCTCCACTTT. This sequence encodes CASSQDQGGSPLHF.

This sequence joins TRBV24-1 and TRBJ2-3, with TRBD2 as a possible D gene (5 bases). The CDR3 runs to 16 residues. Germline CDR1 KGHDR, CDR2 SFDVKD. V dropped 4 bases and J dropped 0 bases, with 13 bases sitting between them. CDR3 in amino acids: CATSDRVTSSTDTQYF. In nucleotides, the CDR3 is TGTGCCACCAGTGACCGGGTAACTAGTAGCACAGATACGCAGTATTTT.

The rearrangement joins TRBV5-4 to TRBJ1-1; D perhaps matches TRBD1 (6 bases). This CDR3 comprises 14 residues. The V and J ends lost 4 bases and 3 bases respectively, with 13 bases between them. Germline CDR1 SGHNT, CDR2 YYREEE (reference sequence). DNA of the CDR3: TGTGCCAGCAGCACACAGGGTTATGACACTGAAGCTTTCTTT. This sequence encodes CASSTQGYDTEAFF.

The chain is built from TRBV30 and TRBJ2-7, with 9 bases fitting TRBD1. Germline-derived CDR1 and CDR2 are GTSNPN and SVGIG (reference sequence). V lost 2 bases, J lost 3 bases, and 2 bases stayed unmatched. CDR3 size: 13 residues. The DNA of the CDR3 is TGTGCCTGGAGTTGGGACAGGGACTACGAGCAGTACTTC. This translates into CAWSWDRDYEQYF.

V usage is TRBV28 and J usage is TRBJ2-7; D is possibly TRBD1 (6 bases). V lost 5 bases, J lost 5 bases, and 13 bases lay in between. The germline gives CDR1 MDHEN, CDR2 SYDVKM. The CDR3 is 13 amino acids. The CDR3: CASSRDIPHEQYF. The DNA for the CDR3 is TGTGCCAGCAGTAGGGACATTCCCCACGAGCAGTACTTC.

In nucleotides, the CDR3 is TGTGCCAGCAGGCAGGACTACTCTAGCACAGATACGCAGTATTTT. It specifies CASRQDYSSTDTQYF. The V and J genes are TRBV12-3 or TRBV12-4 and TRBJ2-3, with a possible D match to TRBD2 (6 bases). The CDR3 is 15 residues long. The V end was cut by 6 bases, the J end by 0 bases, with 13 bases between.

The chain carries TRBV30 and TRBJ2-2; weak D call: TRBD2 (6 bases). Trimming left V 0 bases short and J 3 bases short, with 20 bases between. CDR3 length: 18 residues. The V gene's germline CDR1 is GTSNPN and CDR2 SVGIG (reference sequence). The chain's CDR3 is CAWSVLRGGGSYTGELFF. CDR3 in DNA: TGTGCCTGGAGTGTACTACGAGGTGGGGGGTCCTACACCGGGGAGCTGTTTTTT.

The gene calls are TRBV9 and TRBJ2-7; 11 nucleotides agree with TRBD1. V shed 0 bases, J shed 2 bases, and the junction held 4 bases outside the gene matches. The CDR3 totals 16 residues. Germline V gene data show CDR1 as SGDLS and CDR2 as YYNGEE. The CDR3 here is CASSVGTGQGAYEQYF. The DNA for the CDR3 is TGTGCCAGCAGCGTAGGAACGGGACAGGGGGCCTACGAGCAGTACTTC.

The chain employs TRBV14 and TRBJ2-7, with 8 nucleotides matching TRBD1. CDR3 size: 17 residues. The V and J ends lost 1 base and 2 bases, in that order; junction bases with no gene match: 10. From germline, CDR1 is SGHDN and CDR2 FVKESK. CDR3 nucleotide sequence: TGTGCCAGCAGCCAAGCTCCGTCCCGGGACAGGACCTACGAGCAGTACTTC. This codes for CASSQAPSRDRTYEQYF.

This clonotype appeared a single time. The V gene is TRBV7-2, the J gene TRBJ2-1; 8 nucleotides align to TRBD2. Germline lookup yields CDR1 SGHTA and CDR2 FQGNSA. The trim removed 4 bases at V and 3 bases at J, leaving 8 bases unmatched. The CDR3 covers 16 residues. The CDR3, as DNA: TGTGCCAGCAGCTACTCGGCGGGGGGTCTCTACAATGAGCAGTTCTTC. Amino acid sequence: CASSYSAGGLYNEQFF.

This sequence joins TRBV29-1 and TRBJ1-4, with 10 bases fitting TRBD1. The CDR3 runs to 14 residues. Germline V gene data show CDR1 as SQVTM and CDR2 as ANQGSEA. V gave up 4 bases and J gave up 8 bases; unmatched junction bases: 7. The CDR3 spells CSVGDRGLGEKLFF. DNA for the CDR3: TGCAGCGTTGGAGACAGGGGGCTAGGGGAAAAACTGTTTTTT. The complete variable domain, with remaining parts taken from reference TRBV29-1 and TRBJ1-4, reads SAVISQKPSRDICQRGTSLTIQCQVDSQVTMMFWYRQQPGQSLTLIATANQGSEATYESGFVIDKFPISRPNLTFSTLTVSNMSPEDSSIYLCSVGDRGLGEKLFFGSGTQLSVL.

This chain links TRBV4-3 with TRBJ2-7, with unresolved D. V lost 0 bases and J lost 7, with 22 bases in between. The CDR3 runs 17 residues. In germline, CDR1 is LGHNA, CDR2 YSLEER. The CDR3 coding sequence is TGCGCCAGCAGCCAAGACTCGTCGAGCAGGTACCTACGGGAGCAGTACTTC. Translated: CASSQDSSSRYLREQYF.

The chain links TRBV11-1 to TRBJ1-6; D perhaps matches TRBD1 (5 bases). CDR3 length: 16 residues. Trimming stripped 5 bases from V and 2 bases from J, with 13 bases between. Germline lookup yields CDR1 SGHAT and CDR2 FQDESV (reference sequence). The CDR3 loop is CASSRTPFTYNSPLHF. The CDR3 nucleotides read TGTGCCAGCAGCCGGACACCTTTTACCTATAATTCACCCCTCCACTTT.

This chain links TRBV30 with TRBJ1-1, with TRBD1 matching over 7 bases. The length of the CDR3 is 14 residues. Germline CDR1 GTSNPN, CDR2 SVGIG (reference sequence). V lost 3 bases, J lost 11 bases, and 15 bases stayed unmatched. The DNA of the CDR3 is TGTGCCTGGAGACGGGACAGCCAATCTAGCCGTGCTTTCTTT. This sequence encodes CAWRRDSQSSRAFF.

The V call is TRBV20-1, the J call TRBJ1-2; a possible D gene is TRBD1 (5 bases). The CDR3 is 12 amino acids. Trimming cost V 7 bases and J 5 bases, with 14 bases left between them. Germline-derived CDR1 and CDR2 are DFQATT and SNEGSKA (reference sequence). As DNA, the CDR3 is TGCAGTGTCCGACGCGACAGATATGGCTACACCTTC. It specifies CSVRRDRYGYTF.

This chain connects TRBV20-1 to TRBJ1-1; weak D call: TRBD1 (6 bases). V lost 2 bases and J 3 bases, leaving 13 bases between the germline ends. The CDR3 loop spans 14 amino acids. CDR1 and CDR2 from the germline V gene are DFQATT and SNEGSKA (reference sequence). The CDR3 nucleotides read TGCAGTGCTAGACGGGGGGCGCGGGACACTGAAGCTTTCTTT. Translating gives CSARRGARDTEAFF.

The genes are TRBV2 and TRBJ1-5; D may be TRBD1 (5 bases). This CDR3 has 14 residues. Germline V gene lookup returns CDR1 SNHLY and CDR2 FYNNEI. Trimming removed 6 bases at V and 3 bases at J, with 12 bases between. CDR3 residues: CASSALGVNQPQHF. The DNA for the CDR3 is TGTGCCAGCAGCGCTCTAGGGGTCAATCAGCCCCAGCATTTT.